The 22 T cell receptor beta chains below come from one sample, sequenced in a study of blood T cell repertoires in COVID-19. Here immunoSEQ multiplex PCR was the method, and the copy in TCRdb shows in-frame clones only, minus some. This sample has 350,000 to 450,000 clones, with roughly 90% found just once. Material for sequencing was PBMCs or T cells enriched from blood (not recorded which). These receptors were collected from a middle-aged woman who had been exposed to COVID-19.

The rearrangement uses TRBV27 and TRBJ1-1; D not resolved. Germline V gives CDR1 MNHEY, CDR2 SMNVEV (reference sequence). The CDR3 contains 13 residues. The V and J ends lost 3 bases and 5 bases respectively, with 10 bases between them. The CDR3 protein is CASSFNSGTEAFF. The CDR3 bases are TGTGCCAGCAGTTTTAACAGTGGGACTGAAGCTTTCTTT.

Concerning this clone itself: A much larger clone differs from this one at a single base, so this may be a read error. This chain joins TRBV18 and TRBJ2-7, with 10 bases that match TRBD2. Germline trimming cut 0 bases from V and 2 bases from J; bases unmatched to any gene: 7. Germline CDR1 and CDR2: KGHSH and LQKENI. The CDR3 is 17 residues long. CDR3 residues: CASSPPGTSERAYEQYF. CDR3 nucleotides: TGTGCCAGCTCACCACCAGGGACTAGCGAGAGGGCCTACGAGCAGTACTTC.

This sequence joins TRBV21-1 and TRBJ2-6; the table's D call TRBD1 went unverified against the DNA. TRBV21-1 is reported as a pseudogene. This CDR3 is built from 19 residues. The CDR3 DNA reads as TGTGCCAGCAGCTCCTACCTACCGGGACAGGGGAGTGGGGCCAACGTCCTGACTTTC. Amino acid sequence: CASSSYLPGQGSGANVLTF.

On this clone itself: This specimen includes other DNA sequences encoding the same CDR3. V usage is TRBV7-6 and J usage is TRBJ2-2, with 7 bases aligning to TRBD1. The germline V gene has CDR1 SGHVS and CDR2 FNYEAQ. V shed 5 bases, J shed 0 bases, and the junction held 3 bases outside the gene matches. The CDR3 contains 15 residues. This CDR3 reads CASSSTGANTGELFF. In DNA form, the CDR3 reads TGTGCCAGCAGCAGCACAGGGGCGAACACCGGGGAGCTGTTTTTT.

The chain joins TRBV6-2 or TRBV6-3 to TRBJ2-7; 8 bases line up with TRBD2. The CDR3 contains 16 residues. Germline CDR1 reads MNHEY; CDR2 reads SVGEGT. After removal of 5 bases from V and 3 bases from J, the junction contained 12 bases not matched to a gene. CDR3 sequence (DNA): TGTGCCAGCAGTCCCGAGATAGCGGGAAGCGTCTACGAGCAGTACTTC. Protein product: CASSPEIAGSVYEQYF.

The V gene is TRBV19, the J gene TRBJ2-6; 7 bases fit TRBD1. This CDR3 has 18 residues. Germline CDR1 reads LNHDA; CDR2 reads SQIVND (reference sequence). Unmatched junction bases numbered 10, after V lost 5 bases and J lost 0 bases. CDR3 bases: TGTGCCAGTAGTCCCACGGGACAGTTCCTCTCTGGGGCCAACGTCCTGACTTTC. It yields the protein CASSPTGQFLSGANVLTF.

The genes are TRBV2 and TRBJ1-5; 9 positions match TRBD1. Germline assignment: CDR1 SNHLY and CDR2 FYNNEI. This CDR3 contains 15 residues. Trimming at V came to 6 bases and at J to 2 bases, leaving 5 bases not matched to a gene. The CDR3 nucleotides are TGTGCCAGCAGGGAGGACAGGGGCGGCAATCAGCCCCAGCATTTT. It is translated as CASREDRGGNQPQHF.

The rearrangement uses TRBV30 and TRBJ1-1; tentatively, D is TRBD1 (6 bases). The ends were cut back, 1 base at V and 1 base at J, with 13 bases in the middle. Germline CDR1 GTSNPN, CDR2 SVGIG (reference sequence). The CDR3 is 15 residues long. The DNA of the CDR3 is TGTGCCTGGAGTGCCCTGACAGGCTGGAACACTGAAGCTTTCTTT. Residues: CAWSALTGWNTEAFF.

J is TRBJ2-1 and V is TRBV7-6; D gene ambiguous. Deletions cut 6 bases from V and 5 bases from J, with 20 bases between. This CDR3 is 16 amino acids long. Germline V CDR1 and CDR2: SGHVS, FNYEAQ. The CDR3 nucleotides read TGTGCCAGCAGGGAAACCCAAGCACAGAATCACAATGAGCAGTTCTTC. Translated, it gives CASRETQAQNHNEQFF. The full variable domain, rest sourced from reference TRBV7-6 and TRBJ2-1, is GAGVSQSPRYKVTKRGQDVALRCDPISGHVSLYWYRQALGQGPEFLTYFNYEAQQDKSGLPNDRFSAERPEGSISTLTIQRTEQRDSAMYRCASRETQAQNHNEQFFGPGTRLTVL.

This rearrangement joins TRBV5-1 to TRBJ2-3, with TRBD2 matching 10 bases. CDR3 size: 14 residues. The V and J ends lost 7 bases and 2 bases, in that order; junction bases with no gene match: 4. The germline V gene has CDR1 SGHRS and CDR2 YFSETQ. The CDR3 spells CASLGTSDTDTQYF. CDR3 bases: TGCGCCAGCTTAGGGACTAGCGACACAGATACGCAGTATTTT.

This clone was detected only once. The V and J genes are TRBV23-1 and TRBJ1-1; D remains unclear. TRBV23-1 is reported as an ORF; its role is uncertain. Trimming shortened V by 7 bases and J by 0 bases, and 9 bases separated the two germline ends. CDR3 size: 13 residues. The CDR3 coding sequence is TGCGCCAGCACCTCCCGGTTGAACACTGAAGCTTTCTTT. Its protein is CASTSRLNTEAFF.

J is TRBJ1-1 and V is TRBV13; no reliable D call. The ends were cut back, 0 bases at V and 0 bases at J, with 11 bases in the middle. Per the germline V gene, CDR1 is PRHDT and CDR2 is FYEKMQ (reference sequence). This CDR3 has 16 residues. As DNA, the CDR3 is TGTGCCAGCAGCTTAGGCCATTTCACAATGAACACTGAAGCTTTCTTT. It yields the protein CASSLGHFTMNTEAFF.

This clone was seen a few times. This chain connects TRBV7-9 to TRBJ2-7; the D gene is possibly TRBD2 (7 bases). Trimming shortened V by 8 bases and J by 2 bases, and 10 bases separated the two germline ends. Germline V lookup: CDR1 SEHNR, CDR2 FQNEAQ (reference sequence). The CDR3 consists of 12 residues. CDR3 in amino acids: CASGGAAYEQYF. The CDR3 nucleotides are TGTGCCAGCGGGGGGGCAGCCTACGAGCAGTACTTC.

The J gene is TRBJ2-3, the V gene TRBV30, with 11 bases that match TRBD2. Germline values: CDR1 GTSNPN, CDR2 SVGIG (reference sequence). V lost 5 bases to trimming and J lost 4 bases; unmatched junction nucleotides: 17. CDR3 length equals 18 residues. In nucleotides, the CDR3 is TGTGCCTGGGGCTTCATAGCGGGAGGGCTAGAACGGGCAGATACGCAGTATTTT. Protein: CAWGFIAGGLERADTQYF.

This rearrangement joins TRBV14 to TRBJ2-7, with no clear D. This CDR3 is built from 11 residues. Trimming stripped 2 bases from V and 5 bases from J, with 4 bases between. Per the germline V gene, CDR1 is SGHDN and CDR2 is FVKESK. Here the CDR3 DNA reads TGTGCCAGCAGCCAATCGGACGAGCAGTACTTC. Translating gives CASSQSDEQYF.

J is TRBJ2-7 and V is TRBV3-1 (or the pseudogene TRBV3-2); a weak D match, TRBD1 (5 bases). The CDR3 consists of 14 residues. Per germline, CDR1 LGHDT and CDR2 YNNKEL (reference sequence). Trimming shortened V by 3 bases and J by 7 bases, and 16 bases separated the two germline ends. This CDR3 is CASSHVVGPREQYF. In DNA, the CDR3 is TGTGCCAGCAGCCACGTCGTGGGGCCTAGGGAGCAGTACTTC.

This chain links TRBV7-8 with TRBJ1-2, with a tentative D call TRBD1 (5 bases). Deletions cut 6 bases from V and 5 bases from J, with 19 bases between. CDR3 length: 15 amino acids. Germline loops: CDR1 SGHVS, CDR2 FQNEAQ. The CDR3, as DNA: TGTGCCAGCAGTGGCGGGACCGGGCCACTTTATGGCTACACCTTC. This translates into CASSGGTGPLYGYTF.

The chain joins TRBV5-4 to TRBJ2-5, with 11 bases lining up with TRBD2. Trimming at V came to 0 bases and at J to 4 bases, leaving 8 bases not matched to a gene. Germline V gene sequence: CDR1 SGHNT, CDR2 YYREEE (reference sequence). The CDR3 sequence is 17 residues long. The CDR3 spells CASSLGSGGAWAETQYF. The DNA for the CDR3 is TGTGCCAGCAGCTTGGGTAGCGGGGGGGCCTGGGCAGAGACCCAGTACTTC.

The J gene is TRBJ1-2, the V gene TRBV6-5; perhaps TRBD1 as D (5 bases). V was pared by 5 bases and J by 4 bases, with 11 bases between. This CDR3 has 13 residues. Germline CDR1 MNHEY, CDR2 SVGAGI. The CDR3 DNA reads TGTGCCAGCAGTAGTAGTCAGGGCTATGGCTACACCTTC. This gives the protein CASSSSQGYGYTF.

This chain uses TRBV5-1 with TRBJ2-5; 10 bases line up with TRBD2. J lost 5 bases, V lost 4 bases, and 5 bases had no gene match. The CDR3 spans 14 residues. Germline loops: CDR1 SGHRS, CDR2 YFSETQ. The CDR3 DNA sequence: TGCGCCAGCAGCGTTAGCGGGGGGAGTGAGACCCAGTACTTC. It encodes CASSVSGGSETQYF.

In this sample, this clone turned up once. DNA for the CDR3: TGTGCCAGCAGCGAATTACCACCCAGGGGCGAGCAGTACTTC. It translates to CASSELPPRGEQYF. V usage is TRBV3-1 (or the pseudogene TRBV3-2) and J usage is TRBJ2-7; D perhaps matches TRBD1 (6 bases). The CDR3 has 14 amino acids. Germline V CDR1 and CDR2: LGHDT, YNNKEL (reference sequence). Trimming stripped 5 bases from V and 6 bases from J, with 17 bases between.

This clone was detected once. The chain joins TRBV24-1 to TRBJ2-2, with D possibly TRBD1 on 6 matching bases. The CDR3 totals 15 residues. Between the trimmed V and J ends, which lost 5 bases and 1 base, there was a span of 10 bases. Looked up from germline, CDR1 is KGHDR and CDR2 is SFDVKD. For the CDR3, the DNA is TGTGCCACCAGTGCTCTGGACAGGAACACCGGGGAGCTGTTTTTT. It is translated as CATSALDRNTGELFF.